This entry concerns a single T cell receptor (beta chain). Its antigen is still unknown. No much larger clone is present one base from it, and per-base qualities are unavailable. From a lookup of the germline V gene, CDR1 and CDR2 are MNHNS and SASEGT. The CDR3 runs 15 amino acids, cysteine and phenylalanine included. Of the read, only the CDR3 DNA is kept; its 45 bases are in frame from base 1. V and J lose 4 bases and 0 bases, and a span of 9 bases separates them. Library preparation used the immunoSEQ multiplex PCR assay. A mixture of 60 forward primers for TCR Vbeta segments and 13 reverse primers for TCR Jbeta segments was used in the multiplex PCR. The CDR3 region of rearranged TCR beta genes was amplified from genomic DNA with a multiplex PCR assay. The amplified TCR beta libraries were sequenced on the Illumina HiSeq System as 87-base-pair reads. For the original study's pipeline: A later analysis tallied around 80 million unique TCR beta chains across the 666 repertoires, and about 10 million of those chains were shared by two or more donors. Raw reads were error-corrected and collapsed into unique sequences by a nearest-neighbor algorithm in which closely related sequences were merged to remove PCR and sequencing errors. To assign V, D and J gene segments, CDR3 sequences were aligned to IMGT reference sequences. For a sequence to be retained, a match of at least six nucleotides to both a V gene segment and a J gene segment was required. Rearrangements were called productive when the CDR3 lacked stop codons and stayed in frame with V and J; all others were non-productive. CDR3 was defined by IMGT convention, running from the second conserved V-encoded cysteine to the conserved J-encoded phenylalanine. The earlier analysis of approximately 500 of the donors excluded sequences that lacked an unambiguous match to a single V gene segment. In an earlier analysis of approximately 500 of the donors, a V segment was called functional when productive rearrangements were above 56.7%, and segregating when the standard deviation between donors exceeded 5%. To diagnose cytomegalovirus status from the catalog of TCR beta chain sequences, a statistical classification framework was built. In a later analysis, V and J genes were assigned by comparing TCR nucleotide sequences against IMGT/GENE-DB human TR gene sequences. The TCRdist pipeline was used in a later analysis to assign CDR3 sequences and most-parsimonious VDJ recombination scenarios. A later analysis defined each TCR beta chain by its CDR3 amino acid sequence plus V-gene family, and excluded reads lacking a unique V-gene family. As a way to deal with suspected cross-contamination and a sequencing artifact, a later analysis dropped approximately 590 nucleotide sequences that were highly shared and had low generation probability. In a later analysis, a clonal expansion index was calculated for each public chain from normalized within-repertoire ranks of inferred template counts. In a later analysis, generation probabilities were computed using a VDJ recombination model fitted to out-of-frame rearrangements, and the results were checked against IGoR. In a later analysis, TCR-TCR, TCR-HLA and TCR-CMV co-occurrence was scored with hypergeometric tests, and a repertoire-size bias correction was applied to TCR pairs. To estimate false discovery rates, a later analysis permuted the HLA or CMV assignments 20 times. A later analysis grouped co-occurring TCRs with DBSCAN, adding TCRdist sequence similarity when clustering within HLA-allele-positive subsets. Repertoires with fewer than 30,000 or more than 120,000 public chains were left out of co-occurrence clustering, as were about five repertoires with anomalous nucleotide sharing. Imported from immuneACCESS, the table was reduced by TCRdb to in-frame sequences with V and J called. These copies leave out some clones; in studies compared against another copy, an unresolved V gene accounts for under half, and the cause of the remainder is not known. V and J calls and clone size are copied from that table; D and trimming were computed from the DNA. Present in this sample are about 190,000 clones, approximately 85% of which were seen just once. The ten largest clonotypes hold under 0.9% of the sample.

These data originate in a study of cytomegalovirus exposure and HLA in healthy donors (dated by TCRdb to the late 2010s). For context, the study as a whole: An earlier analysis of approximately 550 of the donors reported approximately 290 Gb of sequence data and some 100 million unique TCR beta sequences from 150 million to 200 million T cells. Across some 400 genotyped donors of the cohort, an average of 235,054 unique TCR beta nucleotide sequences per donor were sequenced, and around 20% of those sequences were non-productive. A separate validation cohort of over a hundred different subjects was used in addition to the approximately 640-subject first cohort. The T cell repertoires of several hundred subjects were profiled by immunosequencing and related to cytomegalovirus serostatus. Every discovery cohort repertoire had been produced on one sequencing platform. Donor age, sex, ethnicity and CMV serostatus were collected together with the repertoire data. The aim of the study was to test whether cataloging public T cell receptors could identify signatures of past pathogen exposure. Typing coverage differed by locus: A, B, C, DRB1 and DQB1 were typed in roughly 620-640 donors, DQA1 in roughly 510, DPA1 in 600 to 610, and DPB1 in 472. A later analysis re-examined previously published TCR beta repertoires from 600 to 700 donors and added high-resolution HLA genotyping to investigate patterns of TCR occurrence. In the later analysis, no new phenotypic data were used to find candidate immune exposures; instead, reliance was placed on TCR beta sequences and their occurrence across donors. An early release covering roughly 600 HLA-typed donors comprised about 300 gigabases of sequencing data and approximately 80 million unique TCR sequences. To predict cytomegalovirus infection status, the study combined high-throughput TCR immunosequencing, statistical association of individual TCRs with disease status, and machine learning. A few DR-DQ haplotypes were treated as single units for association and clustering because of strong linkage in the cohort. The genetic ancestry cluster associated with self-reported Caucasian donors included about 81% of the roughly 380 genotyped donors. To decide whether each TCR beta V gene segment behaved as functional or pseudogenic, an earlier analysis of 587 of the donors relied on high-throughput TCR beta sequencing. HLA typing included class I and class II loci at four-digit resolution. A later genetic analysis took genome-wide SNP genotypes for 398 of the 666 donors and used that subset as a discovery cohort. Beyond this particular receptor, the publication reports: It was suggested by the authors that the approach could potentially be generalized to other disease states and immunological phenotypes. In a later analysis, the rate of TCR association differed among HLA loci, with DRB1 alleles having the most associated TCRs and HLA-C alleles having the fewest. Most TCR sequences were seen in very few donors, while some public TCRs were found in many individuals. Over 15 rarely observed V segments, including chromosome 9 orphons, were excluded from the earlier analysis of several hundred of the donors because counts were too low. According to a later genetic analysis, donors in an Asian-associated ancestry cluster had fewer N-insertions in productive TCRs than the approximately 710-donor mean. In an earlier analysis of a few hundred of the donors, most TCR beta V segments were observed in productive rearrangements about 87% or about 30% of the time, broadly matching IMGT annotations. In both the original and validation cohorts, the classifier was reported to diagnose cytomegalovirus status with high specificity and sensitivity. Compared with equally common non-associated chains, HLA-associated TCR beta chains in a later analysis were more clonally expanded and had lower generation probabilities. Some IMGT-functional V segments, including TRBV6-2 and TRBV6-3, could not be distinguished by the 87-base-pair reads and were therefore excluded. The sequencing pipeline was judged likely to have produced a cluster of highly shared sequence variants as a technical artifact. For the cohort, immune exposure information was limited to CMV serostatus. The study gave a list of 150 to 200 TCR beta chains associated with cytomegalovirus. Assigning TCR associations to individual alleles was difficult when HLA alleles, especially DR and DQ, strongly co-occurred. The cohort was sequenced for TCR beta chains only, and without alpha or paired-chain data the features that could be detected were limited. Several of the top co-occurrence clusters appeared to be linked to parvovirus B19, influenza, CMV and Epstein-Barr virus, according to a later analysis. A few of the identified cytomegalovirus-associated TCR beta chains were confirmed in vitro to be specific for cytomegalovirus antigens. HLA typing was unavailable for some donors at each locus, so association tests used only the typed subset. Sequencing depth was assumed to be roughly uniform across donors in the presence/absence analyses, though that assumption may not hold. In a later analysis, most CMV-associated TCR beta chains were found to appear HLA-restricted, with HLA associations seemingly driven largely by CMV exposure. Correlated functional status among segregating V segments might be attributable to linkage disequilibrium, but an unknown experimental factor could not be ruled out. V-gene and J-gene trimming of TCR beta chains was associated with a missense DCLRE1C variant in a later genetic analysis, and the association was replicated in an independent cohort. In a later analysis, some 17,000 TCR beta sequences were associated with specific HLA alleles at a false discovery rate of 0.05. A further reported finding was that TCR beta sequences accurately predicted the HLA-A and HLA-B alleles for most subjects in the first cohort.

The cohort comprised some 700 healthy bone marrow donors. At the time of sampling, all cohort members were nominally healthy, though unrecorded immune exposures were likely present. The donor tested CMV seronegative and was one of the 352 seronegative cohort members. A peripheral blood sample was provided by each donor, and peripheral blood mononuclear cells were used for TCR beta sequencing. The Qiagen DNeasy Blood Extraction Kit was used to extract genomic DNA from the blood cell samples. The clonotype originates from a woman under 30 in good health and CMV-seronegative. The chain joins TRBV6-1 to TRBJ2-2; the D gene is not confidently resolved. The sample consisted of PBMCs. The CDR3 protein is CASSVRLANTGELFF. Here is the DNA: TGTGCCAGCAGTGTCCGACTCGCGAACACCGGGGAGCTGTTTTTT.